A single sample is the source of the 14 T cell receptor beta chains below, sequenced in a study of shared clonotypes between healthy human individuals. Repertoires were generated with immunoSEQ multiplex PCR, while TCRdb's copy carries only in-frame clones and drops some. In the table there are fewer than 600,000 clones, around 77% of which are singletons. The material sequenced was PBMCs. The receptors originated from a woman aged 40 to 49 in good health. Some clones in this sample may be carry-over from other donors' samples.

The chain carries TRBV28 and TRBJ2-3; 11 bases match TRBD2. This CDR3 has 19 residues. Germline loops: CDR1 MDHEN, CDR2 SYDVKM. J was trimmed by 1 base and V by 3 bases; bases with no gene match: 12. The CDR3 reads CASSFFYGTSGGRTDTQYF. The DNA for the CDR3 is TGTGCCAGCAGTTTCTTCTACGGGACTAGCGGAGGGCGCACAGATACGCAGTATTTT.

Many counts were recorded for this clone. V is TRBV7-2 and J is TRBJ2-1; 9 bases line up with TRBD2. This CDR3 has 16 amino acids. J lost 0 bases, V lost 3 bases, and 3 bases had no gene match. The germline gives CDR1 SGHTA, CDR2 FQGNSA. The chain's CDR3 is CASSFAGGVSYNEQFF. As DNA, the CDR3 is TGTGCCAGCAGCTTCGCGGGAGGGGTCTCCTACAATGAGCAGTTCTTC.

The chain has TRBV6-1 and TRBJ2-7; D is unclear. The germline CDR1 and CDR2 sequences are MNHNS and SASEGT. The V end lost 3 bases, the J end lost 4 bases, and 13 bases lay between the germline ends. This CDR3 contains 14 residues. The CDR3 protein is CASSDFGFLYEQYF. DNA for the CDR3: TGTGCCAGCAGTGACTTCGGGTTCTTGTACGAGCAGTACTTC.

This chain uses TRBV6-5 with TRBJ2-2; D uncertain. Germline V lookup: CDR1 MNHEY, CDR2 SVGAGI. Trimming removed 1 base from V and 6 bases from J, with 3 bases in between. The CDR3 is made up of 12 amino acids. This CDR3 reads CASSYFSGELFF. The CDR3 DNA reads TGTGCCAGCAGTTACTTCTCCGGGGAGCTGTTTTTT.

The sample holds a few counts of this clone. The gene calls are TRBV21-1 and TRBJ2-5; TRBD1 was called by the table and not checked on the DNA. TRBV21-1 is noted as a pseudogene. The CDR3 runs to 17 residues. The CDR3 protein is CASSTHSSTGHWETQYF. CDR3 DNA sequence: TGTGCCAGCAGCACCCATTCCTCGACCGGACACTGGGAGACCCAGTACTTC.

V is TRBV29-1 and J is TRBJ1-1, with D tentatively TRBD1 (5 bases). Germline V gene data show CDR1 as SQVTM and CDR2 as ANQGSEA. V lost 7 bases to trimming and J lost 4 bases, with 16 bases between them. The CDR3 runs 13 residues. In DNA form, the CDR3 reads TGCAGCGCCCACGATACGCAGGGCACTGAAGCTTTCTTT. Amino acid sequence: CSAHDTQGTEAFF.

The chain couples TRBV4-1 to TRBJ1-2; 7 bases match TRBD1. Germline CDR1 reads MGHRA; CDR2 reads YSYEKL. V lost 4 bases to trimming and J lost 5 bases; unmatched junction nucleotides: 13. The CDR3 extends over 16 amino acids. As DNA, the CDR3 is TGCGCCAGCAGCCCCTATTGGAGGGGGCTAGGTTATGGCTACACCTTC. Translated, it gives CASSPYWRGLGYGYTF.

This chain links TRBV4-3 with TRBJ2-3; D call uncertain. Trimming took 0 bases from V and 6 from J, leaving 10 bases between them. The CDR3 sequence is 14 residues long. Per the germline V gene, CDR1 is LGHNA and CDR2 is YSLEER. Here the CDR3 reads CASSQDLLTDTQYF. The CDR3 region has the DNA TGCGCCAGCAGCCAAGATTTACTCACGGATACGCAGTATTTT.

This chain connects TRBV11-3 to TRBJ2-1, with a possible D match to TRBD2 (5 bases). The V end was cut by 1 base, the J end by 2 bases, with 12 bases between. Germline V CDR1 and CDR2: SGHNT, YENEEA. The CDR3 runs to 16 residues. The CDR3 DNA sequence: TGTGCCAGCAGCTTAGCTACGGGGAGTGCCTACAATGAGCAGTTCTTC. Protein: CASSLATGSAYNEQFF.

This chain links TRBV2 with TRBJ2-3, with D perhaps TRBD1 (6 bases). Trimming took 8 bases from V and 6 from J, leaving 18 bases between them. Germline values: CDR1 SNHLY, CDR2 FYNNEI. The CDR3 runs to 14 residues. The CDR3 region has the DNA TGTGCCAGCTCCGGGACAAGCCGGAGGGATACGCAGTATTTT. It codes for CASSGTSRRDTQYF.

This clone has a single count. The chain has TRBV4-2 and TRBJ2-7, with D maybe TRBD1 (6 bases). Germline CDR1 reads LGHNA; CDR2 reads YNFKEQ. Trimming took 5 bases from V and 4 from J, leaving 18 bases between them. The CDR3 covers 15 residues. DNA for the CDR3: TGTGCCAGCAGCACTGCTTTGGACAGTCTATACGAGCAGTACTTC. Translation gives CASSTALDSLYEQYF.

The chain joins TRBV25-1 to TRBJ2-3; TRBD2 aligns across 8 bases. This CDR3 is built from 15 residues. The germline gives CDR1 MGHDK, CDR2 SYGVNS. After removal of 5 bases from V and 2 bases from J, the junction contained 6 bases not matched to a gene. The CDR3 DNA follows: TGTGCCAGCAGTCCCTATAGCGGGAACACAGATACGCAGTATTTT. Protein product: CASSPYSGNTDTQYF.

The gene calls are TRBV30 and TRBJ2-5, with TRBD1 matching over 8 bases. The CDR3 totals 13 residues. The germline CDR1 and CDR2 sequences are GTSNPN and SVGIG (reference sequence). V was pared by 4 bases and J by 5 bases, with 6 bases of the junction left unmatched. CDR3 sequence: CAWNRDRTETQYF. DNA for the CDR3: TGTGCCTGGAACCGGGACAGGACTGAGACCCAGTACTTC.

This clone has a single count. The V call is TRBV5-1, the J call TRBJ1-1; 9 bases line up with TRBD1. Germline assignment: CDR1 SGHRS and CDR2 YFSETQ. Trimming took 0 bases from V and 5 from J; bases not matched to a gene: 2. CDR3 size: 14 residues. Written as DNA, the CDR3 is TGCGCCAGCAGCTTGGCGACAGGGGGGACTGAAGCTTTCTTT. As protein: CASSLATGGTEAFF.